This TCR beta chain derives from a study of T cells of healthy individuals. Each CDR3 protein is one row after TCRdb ran MiXCR on the 5' RACE reads. The repertoire has 85,000 to 100,000 distinct CDR3 sequences, 17% of them found once; the top ten carry about 6.2%. This CDR3 region has 16 residues. V shed 5 bases and J 4 bases; nucleotides not matched to a gene: 10. The germline gives CDR1 MDHEN, CDR2 SYDVKM. This clonotype was seen only a few times. This sequence was found in a human donor in good health. The gene calls are TRBV28 and TRBJ2-1; 8 positions agree with TRBD2. CDR3 protein: CASSPPAGVSYNEQFF. CDR3 nucleotides: TGTGCCAGCAGTCCCCCAGCGGGGGTTTCATACAATGAGCAGTTCTTC.